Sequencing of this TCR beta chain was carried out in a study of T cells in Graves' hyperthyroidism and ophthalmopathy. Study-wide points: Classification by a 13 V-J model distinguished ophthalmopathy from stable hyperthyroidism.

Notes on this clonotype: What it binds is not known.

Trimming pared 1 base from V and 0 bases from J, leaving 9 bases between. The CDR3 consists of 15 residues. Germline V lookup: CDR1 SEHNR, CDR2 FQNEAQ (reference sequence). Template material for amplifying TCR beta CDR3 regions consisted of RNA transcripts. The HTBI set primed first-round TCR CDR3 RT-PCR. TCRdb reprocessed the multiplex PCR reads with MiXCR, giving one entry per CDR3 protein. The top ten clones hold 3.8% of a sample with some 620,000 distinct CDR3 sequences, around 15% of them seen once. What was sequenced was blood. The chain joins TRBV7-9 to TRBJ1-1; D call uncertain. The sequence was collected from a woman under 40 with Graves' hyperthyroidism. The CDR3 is CASSLVRAMNTEAFF. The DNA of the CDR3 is TGTGCCAGCAGCTTAGTAAGAGCCATGAACACTGAAGCTTTCTTT.